What follows are 29 T cell receptor beta chains derived from one specimen sequenced in a study of cytomegalovirus exposure and HLA in healthy donors. PCR primers comprised 60 Vbeta and 13 Jbeta primers. This table comes from immunoSEQ multiplex PCR, and its TCRdb copy is limited to in-frame clones, with some not included. The profile covers about 120,000 clones, with approximately 80% appearing a single time and less than 2.5% taken by the ten largest. Material: PBMCs. These receptors originate from a woman aged 40 to 55 in good health and CMV-seronegative.

This chain connects TRBV6-1 to TRBJ2-5; no firm D call. The better agreement between TRBJ2-7 and the DNA end casts doubt on the J call. The CDR3 covers 13 residues. The germline gives CDR1 MNHNS, CDR2 SASEGT. CDR3 sequence (DNA): TGTGCCAGCAGTGATGGAAGGATCAGCGAGCAGTACTTC. Its protein is CASSDGRISEQYF.

This clone has a handful of counts. The V call is TRBV5-1, the J call TRBJ2-3; 10 bases agree with TRBD2. Losses at the gene ends were 3 bases for V and 2 bases for J; bases not matched to a gene: 6. The CDR3 is 16 residues long. The germline gives CDR1 SGHRS, CDR2 YFSETQ. In DNA form, the CDR3 reads TGCGCCAGCAGCTATAGGACTAGCGGCTTCACAGATACGCAGTATTTT. Protein: CASSYRTSGFTDTQYF.

The gene calls are TRBV5-1 and TRBJ1-5; 11 nucleotides match TRBD1. Per the germline V gene, CDR1 is SGHRS and CDR2 is YFSETQ. There are 16 residues in the CDR3. V lost 3 bases and J lost 1; bases outside the gene matches: 3. This CDR3 is CASSWGDRGSNQPQHF. The CDR3 DNA reads TGCGCCAGCAGCTGGGGGGACAGGGGGAGCAATCAGCCCCAGCATTTT.

In this sample, this clone turned up a few times. The chain employs TRBV28 and TRBJ2-1; D is ambiguous. CDR1 MDHEN and CDR2 SYDVKM come from the germline V gene. The ends were cut back, 5 bases at V and 5 bases at J, with 10 bases in the middle. This CDR3 comprises 13 residues. As DNA, the CDR3 is TGTGCCAGCAGTGATAGAGCTAACAATGAGCAGTTCTTC. This sequence encodes CASSDRANNEQFF.

CDR3 DNA sequence: TGTGCCAGCAGCTTCAGGGGAGATGAGCAGTTCTTC. The encoded protein is CASSFRGDEQFF. The V and J genes are TRBV11-3 and TRBJ2-1; possibly TRBD1 for D (6 bases). V lost 3 bases, J lost 8 bases, and 8 bases lay in between. Germline-derived CDR1 and CDR2 are SGHNT and YENEEA. There are 12 residues in the CDR3.

A single count supports this clone. At the DNA level, this CDR3 is encoded by other sequences in the same sample as well. V gene TRBV12-5 combines with J gene TRBJ1-5; maybe TRBD1 (6 bases). The germline CDR1 and CDR2 sequences are LGHNT and FRNRAP. The V end lost 1 base, the J end lost 4 bases, and 11 bases lay between the germline ends. The CDR3 has 15 amino acids. The chain's CDR3 is CASGLAGGANQPQHF. The CDR3 coding sequence is TGTGCTAGTGGTTTGGCCGGGGGGGCAAATCAGCCCCAGCATTTT.

This clone has just one count. The chain has TRBV7-8 and TRBJ2-5, with 8 bases that match TRBD2. The end of the DNA is better explained by TRBJ2-7, so the J call may be wrong. The germline CDR1 and CDR2 sequences are SGHVS and FQNEAQ. There are 15 residues in the CDR3. Written as DNA, the CDR3 is TGTGCCAGCAGCCGACTATCGGGAGGGCCGTACGAGCAGTACTTC. This codes for CASSRLSGGPYEQYF.

V and J are TRBV4-3 and TRBJ2-7; 7 nucleotides line up with TRBD2. The CDR3 spans 17 residues. Germline CDR1 reads LGHNA; CDR2 reads YSLEER. J gave up 6 bases and V 0 bases, and 14 bases lay outside the gene matches. The DNA of the CDR3 is TGCGCCAGCAGCCAAGAACGTGGTAGCGGGTCCCTCTCCGAGCAGTACTTC. It is translated as CASSQERGSGSLSEQYF.

The chain recombines TRBV14 with TRBJ1-2; D not certain. Trimming pared 5 bases from V and 5 bases from J, leaving 12 bases between. Germline CDR1 and CDR2: SGHDN and FVKESK. This CDR3 contains 13 residues. Here the CDR3 DNA reads TGTGCCAGCAGCGCATCGAGAGAATATGGCTACACCTTC. Translating it yields CASSASREYGYTF.

The V gene is TRBV14, the J gene TRBJ2-2; D perhaps matches TRBD2 (5 bases). Germline assignment: CDR1 SGHDN and CDR2 FVKESK. Deletions cut 1 base from V and 6 bases from J, with 15 bases between. The CDR3 is 16 residues long. This CDR3 reads CASSQAPPIGAGELFF. CDR3 DNA: TGTGCCAGCAGCCAAGCCCCCCCCATCGGGGCCGGGGAGCTGTTTTTT.

The chain employs TRBV19 and TRBJ2-1; D perhaps matches TRBD1 (6 bases). Trimming took 3 bases from V and 4 from J, leaving 10 bases between them. CDR1 is LNHDA, CDR2 SQIVND, per germline (reference sequence). There are 14 residues in the CDR3. CDR3 in amino acids: CASSIQGPYNEQFF. The CDR3 DNA reads TGTGCCAGTAGTATCCAGGGGCCATACAATGAGCAGTTCTTC.

As concerns this clone: Other DNA sequences within the sample encode an identical CDR3. This rearrangement joins TRBV2 to TRBJ1-3, with TRBD1 identical over 8 bases. The germline V gene has CDR1 SNHLY and CDR2 FYNNEI. This CDR3 has 15 residues. After removal of 2 bases from V and 1 base from J, the junction contained 1 base not matched to a gene. The CDR3 region is CASSEQGASGNTIYF. The CDR3, as DNA: TGTGCCAGCAGTGAACAGGGGGCTTCTGGAAACACCATATATTTT. Complete variable domain (other parts from reference TRBV2 and TRBJ1-3): EPEVTQTPSHQVTQMGQEVILRCVPISNHLYFYWYRQILGQKVEFLVSFYNNEISEKSEIFDDQFSVERPDGSNFTLKIRSTKLEDSAMYFCASSEQGASGNTIYFGEGSWLTVV.

The chain joins TRBV5-4 to TRBJ1-3; a possible D gene is TRBD1 (5 bases). CDR1 is SGHNT and CDR2 is YYREEE in the germline V gene (reference sequence). The CDR3 has 14 amino acids. Trimming left V 3 bases short and J 0 bases short, with 7 bases between. CDR3 nucleotides: TGTGCCAGCAGCTCGACAGACTCTGGAAACACCATATATTTT. The encoded protein is CASSSTDSGNTIYF.

The rearrangement links TRBV5-1 to TRBJ2-5, with 8 nucleotides matching TRBD2. CDR3 length: 15 amino acids. Losses at the gene ends were 0 bases for V and 5 bases for J; bases not matched to a gene: 6. Germline V gene data show CDR1 as SGHRS and CDR2 as YFSETQ. The CDR3 reads CASSLAAGGSETQYF. CDR3 sequence (DNA): TGCGCCAGCAGCTTGGCCGCGGGGGGTTCGGAGACCCAGTACTTC. Together with reference TRBV5-1 and TRBJ2-5, the CDR3 gives the full variable domain: KAGVTQTPRYLIKTRGQQVTLSCSPISGHRSVSWYQQTPGQGLQFLFEYFSETQRNKGNFPGRFSGRQFSNSRSEMNVSTLELGDSALYLCASSLAAGGSETQYFGPGTRLLVL.

J is TRBJ1-2 and V is TRBV5-1; 7 bases are a match to TRBD1. The length of the CDR3 is 16 residues. Germline CDR1 reads SGHRS; CDR2 reads YFSETQ. V trimming: 0 bases; J trimming: 8 bases; junction bases outside the gene matches: 13. The CDR3 nucleotides read TGCGCCAGCAGCTTGGACAGGGGCGCGGTTCGGGGGGGCTACACCTTC. It specifies CASSLDRGAVRGGYTF.

This chain links TRBV28 with TRBJ1-4; 7 bases align to TRBD1. V trimming: 7 bases; J trimming: 8 bases; junction bases outside the gene matches: 10. Germline V lookup: CDR1 MDHEN, CDR2 SYDVKM. This CDR3 has 14 residues. The CDR3 DNA sequence: TGTGCCAGCACTCTCAGGGGGACTTACGAAAAACTGTTTTTT. This gives the protein CASTLRGTYEKLFF. The complete variable domain, with remaining parts taken from reference TRBV28 and TRBJ1-4, reads DVKVTQSSRYLVKRTGEKVFLECVQDMDHENMFWYRQDPGLGLRLIYFSYDVKMKEKGDIPEGYSVSREKKERFSLILESASTNQTSMYLCASTLRGTYEKLFFGSGTQLSVL.

The V call is TRBV7-3, the J call TRBJ2-5, with 11 bases matching TRBD1. This CDR3 comprises 18 residues. Losses at the gene ends were 3 bases for V and 1 base for J; bases not matched to a gene: 10. CDR1 SGHTA and CDR2 FQGTGA come from the germline V gene. The CDR3 loop reads CASSFGPGTGGFQETQYF. CDR3 in DNA: TGTGCCAGCAGCTTCGGGCCCGGGACAGGGGGTTTCCAAGAGACCCAGTACTTC. The whole variable domain, filled in from reference TRBV7-3 and TRBJ2-5, reads GAGVSQTPSNKVTEKGKYVELRCDPISGHTALYWYRQSLGQGPEFLIYFQGTGAADDSGLPNDRFFAVRPEGSVSTLKIQRTERGDSAVYLCASSFGPGTGGFQETQYFGPGTRLLVL.

This clone was recorded once. This chain links TRBV9 with TRBJ2-5; 11 bases map to TRBD2. The CDR3 contains 17 residues. Germline loops: CDR1 SGDLS, CDR2 YYNGEE. J gave up 1 base and V 4 bases, and 9 bases lay outside the gene matches. For the CDR3, the DNA is TGTGCCAGCAGCCCGGGCCCTGGGACTAGCGGCCAAGAGACCCAGTACTTC. Protein sequence: CASSPGPGTSGQETQYF.

The sample holds a few counts of this clone. The chain recombines TRBV4-2 with TRBJ2-5; a weak D match, TRBD1 (6 bases). The germline V gene encodes CDR1 LGHNA and CDR2 YNFKEQ. The CDR3 runs 15 residues. The ends were cut back, 1 base at V and 3 bases at J, with 12 bases in the middle. DNA of the CDR3: TGTGCCAGCAGCCAAGCTGAGGGGGATAAAGAGACCCAGTACTTC. Translating it yields CASSQAEGDKETQYF.

The rearrangement joins TRBV7-6 to TRBJ1-4; 9 bases line up with TRBD1. Trimming cost V 2 bases and J 0 bases; bases outside gene matches: 10. CDR3 size: 19 residues. Germline-derived CDR1 and CDR2 are SGHVS and FNYEAQ. The CDR3 DNA follows: TGTGCCAGCAGCTTACACAGGGGACAGGGAACTTCAACTAATGAAAAACTGTTTTTT. This encodes CASSLHRGQGTSTNEKLFF.

The J gene is TRBJ1-4, the V gene TRBV2; D possibly corresponds to TRBD1 (5 bases). In germline, CDR1 is SNHLY, CDR2 FYNNEI. CDR3 length: 15 residues. Trimming shortened V by 0 bases and J by 8 bases, and 13 bases separated the two germline ends. The DNA for the CDR3 is TGTGCCAGCAGTGAAGCGAGGCGGGGGGACGAAAAACTGTTTTTT. Translation gives CASSEARRGDEKLFF.

This chain uses TRBV7-8 with TRBJ1-4, with a tentative D call TRBD1 (6 bases). The CDR3 covers 16 residues. V dropped 4 bases and J dropped 4 bases, with 16 bases sitting between them. Germline V gene lookup returns CDR1 SGHVS and CDR2 FQNEAQ. CDR3 coding DNA: TGTGCCAGCAGCTCAGGCCGGACAGCGGTTAATGAAAAACTGTTTTTT. Its protein product is CASSSGRTAVNEKLFF.

The rearrangement uses TRBV28 and TRBJ2-3, with 14 bases fitting TRBD2. The germline V gene has CDR1 MDHEN and CDR2 SYDVKM. The CDR3 covers 18 residues. The V segment lost 3 bases and the J segment 2 bases; nucleotides outside the gene matches: 7. CDR3 nucleotide sequence: TGTGCCAGCAGTTTCGGACTAGCGGGAGGATCCCACACAGATACGCAGTATTTT. It specifies CASSFGLAGGSHTDTQYF.

CDR3 amino acids: CASSGGTKSSYEQYF. The CDR3 nucleotides are TGTGCCAGCAGCGGCGGGACTAAGAGCTCCTACGAGCAGTACTTC. This sequence joins TRBV5-4 and TRBJ2-7; 7 bases fit TRBD2. Germline lookup yields CDR1 SGHNT and CDR2 YYREEE (reference sequence). V shed 4 bases, J shed 0 bases, and the junction held 7 bases outside the gene matches. The CDR3 totals 15 residues.

A few counts support this clone. The rearrangement uses TRBV10-2 and TRBJ2-3; 8 bases agree with TRBD1. Germline lookup yields CDR1 WSHSY and CDR2 SAAADI. Trimming cost V 5 bases and J 4 bases; bases outside gene matches: 8. CDR3 length: 15 amino acids. CDR3 nucleotide sequence: TGCGCCAGCAGTAGTAGGACAGGGATTGCAGATACGCAGTATTTT. The encoded protein is CASSSRTGIADTQYF.

CDR3 loop: CASSSYFQGDEQYF. CDR3 bases: TGTGCCAGCAGCTCTTACTTCCAGGGGGACGAGCAGTACTTC. The genes are TRBV6-6 and TRBJ2-7; 7 bases match TRBD1. Per germline, CDR1 MNHNY and CDR2 SVGAGI (reference sequence). The CDR3 is 14 amino acids. V dropped 6 bases and J dropped 5; count of bases not matched to a gene: 10.

The chain recombines TRBV19 with TRBJ1-5; TRBD1 aligns across 10 bases. Losses at the gene ends were 5 bases for V and 7 bases for J; bases not matched to a gene: 8. Germline CDR1 and CDR2: LNHDA and SQIVND (reference sequence). CDR3 length: 15 residues. The CDR3: CASSGAGTGDQPQHF. CDR3 bases: TGTGCCAGTAGTGGGGCCGGGACAGGGGACCAGCCCCAGCATTTT.

The J gene is TRBJ2-7, the V gene TRBV11-1; TRBD1 matches 8 bases. Trimming took 0 bases from V and 3 from J; bases not matched to a gene: 13. Germline CDR1 reads SGHAT; CDR2 reads FQDESV (reference sequence). The length of the CDR3 is 18 residues. CDR3 nucleotides: TGTGCCAGCAGCTTAGCTCTTTCGACAGGGGTTACGCACTACGAGCAGTACTTC. This sequence encodes CASSLALSTGVTHYEQYF.

V gene TRBV30 combines with J gene TRBJ1-1; D is unclear. Trimming cost V 4 bases and J 1 base, with 10 bases left between them. CDR1 and CDR2 from the germline V gene are GTSNPN and SVGIG (reference sequence). The CDR3 extends over 13 amino acids. CDR3 in amino acids: CAWTSGGNTEAFF. The CDR3 DNA is TGTGCCTGGACCTCAGGAGGGAACACTGAAGCTTTCTTT.